One sample yielded the 29 T cell receptor beta chains listed below, sequenced in a study of shared clonotypes between healthy human individuals. Naive CD8 cells lacked CD45RO, underwent positive selection for CCR7 and left out terminally differentiated effector memory CD45RA+ cells. Profiled with immunoSEQ multiplex PCR; TCRdb holds only in-frame clones, not every one. The sample lists about 2.1 million clones; roughly 93% were seen once. Material: naive CD8+ T cells from PBMCs. Receptor source: a man in his late teens or twenties in good health. Some clones in this sample may be carry-over from other donors' samples.

The J gene is TRBJ2-1, the V gene TRBV11-3, with D perhaps matching TRBD1 or TRBD2 (5 bases each). CDR3 length: 15 amino acids. Trimming cost V 2 bases and J 5 bases, with 13 bases left between them. Per germline, CDR1 SGHNT and CDR2 YENEEA. The CDR3 bases are TGTGCCAGCAGCTTATCACGAGGGACGAACAATGAGCAGTTCTTC. This gives the protein CASSLSRGTNNEQFF.

The gene calls are TRBV28 and TRBJ2-7, with D uncertain. The V gene lost 3 bases and the J gene lost 7 bases, with 10 bases spanning the gap. This CDR3 comprises 12 residues. Germline CDR1 is MDHEN and CDR2 is SYDVKM. DNA for the CDR3: TGTGCCAGCAGTTTCTCCTCCGGAGAGCAGTACTTC. Residues: CASSFSSGEQYF.

The J gene is TRBJ2-7, the V gene TRBV13; 10 bases match TRBD2. J gave up 6 bases and V 0 bases, and 11 bases lay outside the gene matches. Germline V gives CDR1 PRHDT, CDR2 FYEKMQ (reference sequence). The CDR3 contains 17 residues. This CDR3 is CASSLGGPSSGSLEQYF. The CDR3 DNA is TGTGCCAGCAGCTTAGGGGGTCCGTCTAGCGGGAGTCTCGAGCAGTACTTC.

The chain carries TRBV27 and TRBJ2-7, with 9 bases identical to TRBD1. This CDR3 is built from 15 residues. The germline V gene encodes CDR1 MNHEY and CDR2 SMNVEV (reference sequence). J lost 6 bases, V lost 1 base, and 7 bases had no gene match. This chain's CDR3 is CASSLFRTGASEQYF. CDR3 sequence (DNA): TGTGCCAGCAGTTTATTCCGGACAGGGGCATCCGAGCAGTACTTC.

Concerning this clone itself: A read error may explain this, as a much larger clone is one base away. Additional DNA sequences in this sample encode the identical CDR3. This chain links TRBV7-9 with TRBJ2-7; D gene unclear. The germline gives CDR1 SEHNR, CDR2 FQNEAQ (reference sequence). The CDR3 is made up of 12 amino acids. V was clipped by 3 bases and J by 3 bases, with 6 bases between them. CDR3 protein: CASSLVGYEQYF. The CDR3 DNA follows: TGTGCCAGCAGCTTGGTCGGCTACGAGCAGTACTTC.

This rearrangement joins TRBV4-1 to TRBJ2-7, with 12 bases that match TRBD2. This CDR3 has 20 residues. CDR1 is MGHRA and CDR2 is YSYEKL in the germline V gene. J was trimmed by 1 base and V by 2 bases; bases with no gene match: 15. CDR3 in amino acids: CASSQYPRGTSGPRSYEQYF. The DNA of the CDR3 is TGCGCCAGCAGCCAATACCCCCGGGGGACTAGCGGGCCCCGTTCCTACGAGCAGTACTTC.

The chain carries TRBV27 and TRBJ2-7; unclear D gene. CDR1 and CDR2 (germline): MNHEY, SMNVEV (reference sequence). Trimming pared 7 bases from V and 0 bases from J, leaving 1 base between. This CDR3 has 10 residues. The chain's CDR3 is CASNSYEQYF. The CDR3 DNA follows: TGTGCCAGCAACTCCTACGAGCAGTACTTC.

This clone was detected once. The chain combines TRBV28 with TRBJ1-2; D is possibly TRBD1 (6 bases). The germline V gene has CDR1 MDHEN and CDR2 SYDVKM. V was cut by 1 base and J by 8 bases, with 11 bases left in between. The CDR3 is 13 amino acids. CDR3 nucleotides: TGTGCCAGCAGTTTATTACAGGGTGGCGGCTACACCTTC. Translated, it gives CASSLLQGGGYTF.

Of note for this clone: This sample includes further DNA sequences coding for the same CDR3. In DNA form, the CDR3 reads TGTGCCAGCAGGGACCGGGGCACTGAAGCTTTCTTT. Its protein product is CASRDRGTEAFF. The chain has TRBV28 and TRBJ1-1, with D hard to call. The germline V gene has CDR1 MDHEN and CDR2 SYDVKM. V was shortened by 6 bases and J by 4 bases, with 9 bases between the two germline ends. There are 12 residues in the CDR3.

V is TRBV12-2 and J is TRBJ2-7. TRBV12-2 is shown as a pseudogene. This CDR3 is built from 18 residues. For the CDR3, the DNA is TGTGCAAGTCGCTTAGCGCAGGAGTTTTTAATTCCGTCCTACGAGCAGTACTTC. Its translation is CASRLAQEFLIPSYEQYF.

Notes on this clone: The same CDR3 also results from other DNA sequences found in this sample. The V gene is TRBV5-5, the J gene TRBJ2-7; 13 positions agree with TRBD2. The CDR3 length is 17 residues. V gave up 0 bases and J gave up 0 bases; unmatched junction bases: 3. Germline CDR1 and CDR2: SGHKS and YYEKEE (reference sequence). CDR3 amino acids: CASSLGLAGGPSYEQYF. The CDR3 DNA is TGTGCCAGCAGCTTGGGACTAGCGGGAGGTCCCTCCTACGAGCAGTACTTC.

V is TRBV6-5 and J is TRBJ2-1, with a tentative D call TRBD1 (5 bases). The CDR3 runs 15 residues. V lost 6 bases to trimming and J lost 0 bases, with 12 bases between them. The germline gives CDR1 MNHEY, CDR2 SVGAGI. Here the CDR3 reads CASSLRGSSYNEQFF. The CDR3 DNA reads as TGTGCCAGCAGCCTTAGGGGTTCCTCCTACAATGAGCAGTTCTTC.

V usage is TRBV29-1 and J usage is TRBJ2-7, with D unresolved. This CDR3 has 14 residues. Germline CDR1 reads SQVTM; CDR2 reads ANQGSEA. The V end lost 1 base, the J end lost 2 bases, and 12 bases lay between the germline ends. CDR3 in amino acids: CSVEGPGRPYEQYF. The CDR3 DNA sequence: TGCAGCGTTGAAGGCCCCGGACGCCCCTACGAGCAGTACTTC.

This clone was recorded once. This chain joins TRBV11-3 and TRBJ2-3; D assignment may be TRBD1 or TRBD2 (5 bases each). CDR3 size: 16 residues. Germline assignment: CDR1 SGHNT and CDR2 YENEEA. V was cut by 5 bases and J by 6 bases, with 21 bases left in between. CDR3: CASSPRHGANTDTQYF. CDR3 bases: TGTGCCAGCAGCCCACGACACGGGGCGAACACTGATACGCAGTATTTT. Together with reference TRBV11-3 and TRBJ2-3, the CDR3 gives the full variable domain: EAGVVQSPRYKIIEKKQPVAFWCNPISGHNTLYWYLQNLGQGPELLIRYENEEAVDDSQLPKDRFSAERLKGVDSTLKIQPAELGDSAVYLCASSPRHGANTDTQYFGPGTRLTVL.

The chain is built from TRBV7-9 and TRBJ2-7, with D tentatively TRBD1 (7 bases). Trimming cost V 5 bases and J 4 bases, with 21 bases left between them. The CDR3 runs 16 residues. The germline gives CDR1 SEHNR, CDR2 FQNEAQ (reference sequence). CDR3 DNA sequence: TGTGCCAGCAGCATACTAGATGCGGGACAGTATTACGAGCAGTACTTC. As protein: CASSILDAGQYYEQYF.

This clone was found a few times. The chain has TRBV6-4 and TRBJ2-1; D may be TRBD1 or TRBD2 (9 bases each). This CDR3 is 19 amino acids long. Germline-derived CDR1 and CDR2 are MRHNA and SNTAGT. With 5 bases removed from V and 5 bases from J, the gap between germline ends came to 28 bases. CDR3 DNA: TGTGCCAGCAGTCCGGGACAGGGATTTTTTAGCGGGAGAGACAATGAGCAGTTCTTC. This sequence encodes CASSPGQGFFSGRDNEQFF.

The V gene is TRBV5-6, the J gene TRBJ2-7, with D maybe TRBD1 (6 bases). Trimming took off 1 base at V and 6 bases at J, with 8 bases between the two ends. The CDR3 spans 12 residues. CDR1 and CDR2 from the germline V gene are SGHDT and YYEEEE. This CDR3 is CASSLIGGEQYF. DNA for the CDR3: TGTGCCAGCAGCTTGATAGGGGGCGAGCAGTACTTC. The whole variable domain, filled in from reference TRBV5-6 and TRBJ2-7, reads DAGVTQSPTHLIKTRGQQVTLRCSPKSGHDTVSWYQQALGQGPQFIFQYYEEEERQRGNFPDRFSGHQFPNYSSELNVNALLLGDSALYLCASSLIGGEQYFGPGTRLTVT.

The CDR3 region is CASSSPSGSYEQYF. CDR3 sequence (DNA): TGTGCCAGCAGCTCCCCAAGCGGCTCCTACGAGCAGTACTTC. The rearrangement joins TRBV5-5 to TRBJ2-7; tentatively, D is TRBD2 (5 bases). The CDR3 has 14 residues. Per germline, CDR1 SGHKS and CDR2 YYEKEE (reference sequence). The V gene lost 3 bases and the J gene lost 0 bases, with 10 bases spanning the gap. The variable domain in full, with the rest retrieved from reference TRBV5-5 and TRBJ2-7, is DAGVTQSPTHLIKTRGQQVTLRCSPISGHKSVSWYQQVLGQGPQFIFQYYEKEERGRGNFPDRFSARQFPNYSSELNVNALLLGDSALYLCASSSPSGSYEQYFGPGTRLTVT.

The rearrangement joins TRBV6-1 to TRBJ1-1; D remains unclear. This CDR3 contains 15 residues. Germline-derived CDR1 and CDR2 are MNHNS and SASEGT. V lost 0 bases and J lost 4, with 12 bases in between. The CDR3 DNA follows: TGTGCCAGCAGTGAAGCTGACGGGCCAGGCACTGAAGCTTTCTTT. Its protein is CASSEADGPGTEAFF.

Concerning this clone itself: The sample holds other DNA sequences that translate to the same CDR3. This chain connects TRBV4-1 to TRBJ1-3; D is undetermined. V was pared by 0 bases and J by 1 base, with 7 bases between. Germline V gene data show CDR1 as MGHRA and CDR2 as YSYEKL. This CDR3 contains 15 residues. CDR3 sequence reads: CASSQDRGSGNTIYF. CDR3 nucleotide sequence: TGCGCCAGCAGCCAAGATCGAGGTTCTGGAAACACCATATATTTT.

The genes are TRBV28 and TRBJ2-7, with D perhaps given as TRBD1 or TRBD2 (6 bases each). The CDR3 consists of 15 residues. Germline V gene data show CDR1 as MDHEN and CDR2 as SYDVKM. Trimming stripped 5 bases from V and 1 base from J, with 15 bases between. The CDR3 region has the DNA TGTGCCAGCAGTGGTCCGGGGGCGCCATCCTACGAGCAGTACTTC. Residues: CASSGPGAPSYEQYF.

V is TRBV7-2 and J is TRBJ2-5; 10 positions agree with TRBD2. The CDR3 contains 17 residues. Germline lookup yields CDR1 SGHTA and CDR2 FQGNSA. Germline trimming cut 5 bases from V and 0 bases from J; bases unmatched to any gene: 9. CDR3: CASSRELAGTYQETQYF. CDR3 coding DNA: TGTGCCAGCAGCAGAGAACTAGCGGGGACGTACCAAGAGACCCAGTACTTC.

V and J are TRBV9 and TRBJ2-1; 9 nucleotides agree with TRBD2. The germline V gene encodes CDR1 SGDLS and CDR2 YYNGEE. The CDR3 loop spans 17 amino acids. The V gene end was trimmed by 0 bases and the J gene end by 1 base; junction bases not matched to a gene: 5. This chain's CDR3 is CASSVGSGRKSYNEQFF. The CDR3 region has the DNA TGTGCCAGCAGCGTAGGGAGCGGGAGGAAATCCTACAATGAGCAGTTCTTC.

The chain uses TRBV7-9 and TRBJ2-7, with 8 bases fitting TRBD1. The junction had 7 bases not matched to a gene; V was cut back by 3 bases and J by 3 bases. Germline-derived CDR1 and CDR2 are SEHNR and FQNEAQ (reference sequence). The CDR3 length is 15 residues. The CDR3 coding sequence is TGTGCCAGCAGCTTCCGACAGGGGCGCTTCTACGAGCAGTACTTC. Protein: CASSFRQGRFYEQYF.

The V call is TRBV5-4, the J call TRBJ2-5; no clear D gene. Germline assignment: CDR1 SGHNT and CDR2 YYREEE (reference sequence). The CDR3 runs 14 residues. The germline V and J ends were trimmed by 0 bases and 4 bases, with 10 bases remaining between them. The CDR3 DNA is TGTGCCAGCAGCTTGGAACGGACGTTAGAGACCCAGTACTTC. This sequence encodes CASSLERTLETQYF.

This clone is a singleton in its sample. The rearrangement links TRBV19 to TRBJ2-7, with a weak D call TRBD2 (6 bases). The ends were cut back, 4 bases at V and 3 bases at J, with 13 bases in the middle. From germline, CDR1 is LNHDA and CDR2 SQIVND (reference sequence). This CDR3 is built from 14 residues. The CDR3 spells CASSTGLAYYEQYF. As DNA, the CDR3 is TGTGCCAGTAGTACCGGGCTAGCGTACTACGAGCAGTACTTC.

V is TRBV6-4 and J is TRBJ2-1, with TRBD2 matching over 14 bases. This CDR3 is 17 amino acids long. The V gene end was trimmed by 5 bases and the J gene end by 3 bases; junction bases not matched to a gene: 6. CDR1 is MRHNA, CDR2 SNTAGT, per germline. The CDR3 loop reads CASSPGTSGSIYNEQFF. Here the CDR3 DNA reads TGTGCCAGCAGTCCCGGGACTAGCGGGAGCATCTACAATGAGCAGTTCTTC.

The table lists this clone with a few counts. Within the sample, other DNA sequences also encode this same CDR3. This chain connects TRBV6-6 to TRBJ1-1; no reliable D call. Trimming took off 3 bases at V and 4 bases at J, with 3 bases between the two ends. The CDR3 consists of 11 residues. The V gene's germline CDR1 is MNHNY and CDR2 SVGAGI (reference sequence). The CDR3 DNA reads as TGTGCCAGCAGTTATAGCACTGAAGCTTTCTTT. Its translation: CASSYSTEAFF.

This sequence joins TRBV27 and TRBJ2-4, with a weak D call TRBD1 (6 bases). V was cut by 5 bases and J by 0 bases, with 14 bases left in between. This CDR3 spans 16 amino acids. CDR1 MNHEY and CDR2 SMNVEV come from the germline V gene (reference sequence). The CDR3 coding sequence is TGTGCCAGCAGTGGGAACAGGGTTCTAGCCAAAAACATTCAGTACTTC. Amino acids: CASSGNRVLAKNIQYF.